The source of this TCR beta chain is a study of blood T cell repertoires in COVID-19. Study summary: T cells, B-cell-depleted T cells, or PBMCs provided the cDNA or gDNA that served as material.

Sequenced by immunoSEQ multiplex PCR; TCRdb stores in-frame clones only, minus some. The table lists 300,000 or so clones, 70% to 90% of them singletons. Trimming stripped 2 bases from V and 11 bases from J, with 15 bases between. CDR1 is KGHSH, CDR2 LQKENI, per germline. The CDR3 length is 13 residues. Cohorts were determined from participant-reported clinical history. Symptom resolution, clearance, or two negative PCRs marked the recovered donors of Cohort 3. The chain is built from TRBV18 and TRBJ1-1; possible D gene TRBD1, 6 bases. The sample taken for sequencing was PBMCs or T cells enriched from blood (not recorded which). The receptor comes from a woman in her thirties who had recovered from COVID-19. CDR3 amino acids: CASSPEQGGSAFF. Here the CDR3 DNA reads TGTGCCAGCTCACCAGAACAGGGTGGATCCGCTTTCTTT.